The clone carrying this T cell receptor (beta chain) was recorded only once. This entry comes from a study of blood T cell repertoires in COVID-19. Looking at the study overall: Samples came from the United States, Italy and Spain, spanning acute and convalescent COVID-19.

In the original processing: Reference gene primer amplification in the assay estimated nucleated cell counts. Libraries were prepared by immunoSEQ multiplex PCR; TCRdb keeps only in-frame clonotypes and omits some of them. V and J calls and clone size follow that table, whereas D and trimming were derived from the DNA. The table lists tens of thousands of clones, more than 85% of them singletons. After removal of 6 bases from V and 2 bases from J, the junction contained 11 bases not matched to a gene. This CDR3 comprises 16 residues. Germline assignment: CDR1 SEHNR and CDR2 FQNEAQ (reference sequence).

The clonotype comes from an elderly woman with acute or convalescent COVID-19. Material for sequencing was peripheral blood. The V call is TRBV7-9, the J call TRBJ1-2, with 8 nucleotides matching TRBD1. The CDR3 DNA is TGTGCCAGCAGGACCGACAGGGGAAAGATGAACTATGGCTACACCTTC. This encodes CASRTDRGKMNYGYTF.